The 9 T cell receptor beta chains given below trace back to one sample, sequenced in a study of T cell changes during pregnancy in multiple sclerosis. The protocol was immunoSEQ multiplex PCR, while the TCRdb copy is restricted to in-frame clones and leaves out a portion. The data contain 60,000 to 90,000 clones, roughly 90% of them seen just once; the ten biggest clones take up approximately 1.6%. The sample was peripheral blood, taken in the first trimester of pregnancy. All receptors derive from a female donor in good health, enrolled as a control in a pregnancy study.

The chain joins TRBV7-2 to TRBJ1-4, with 9 positions matching TRBD1. The length of the CDR3 is 14 residues. Germline V CDR1 and CDR2: SGHTA, FQGNSA. Unmatched junction bases numbered 4, after V lost 5 bases and J lost 6 bases. CDR3 nucleotide sequence: TGTGCCAGCAGCAAGGACAGGGGAGATGAAAAACTGTTTTTT. Protein sequence: CASSKDRGDEKLFF. The variable domain in full, with the rest retrieved from reference TRBV7-2 and TRBJ1-4, is GAGVSQSPSNKVTEKGKDVELRCDPISGHTALYWYRQSLGQGLEFLIYFQGNSAPDKSGLPSDRFSAERTGGSVSTLTIQRTQQEDSAVYLCASSKDRGDEKLFFGSGTQLSVL.

The chain joins TRBV23-1 to TRBJ2-7, with TRBD1 identical over 8 bases. TRBV23-1 is sorted into the ORF group, with uncertain function. Losses at the gene ends were 5 bases for V and 2 bases for J; bases not matched to a gene: 5. CDR3 length equals 14 residues. CDR3 amino acids: CASSSGGTAYEQYF. The CDR3 nucleotides are TGCGCCAGCAGTTCAGGGGGCACGGCCTACGAGCAGTACTTC.

The chain employs TRBV20-1 and TRBJ2-3, with unresolved D. The V gene's germline CDR1 is DFQATT and CDR2 SNEGSKA (reference sequence). The CDR3 is 9 residues long. V lost 8 bases and J lost 6, with 6 bases in between. CDR3 sequence: CSFADTQYF. DNA of the CDR3: TGCAGTTTCGCGGATACGCAGTATTTT.

This sequence joins TRBV15 and TRBJ2-1, with D possibly being TRBD2 (5 bases). The germline gives CDR1 LNHNV, CDR2 YYDKDF (reference sequence). Deletions cut 4 bases from V and 6 bases from J, with 16 bases between. This CDR3 is 15 amino acids long. CDR3 in amino acids: CATSTARVEVNEQFF. CDR3 nucleotides: TGTGCCACCAGCACCGCGAGGGTTGAGGTCAATGAGCAGTTCTTC.

V and J are TRBV28 and TRBJ2-7, with 7 nucleotides matching TRBD1. J lost 1 base, V lost 4 bases, and 1 base had no gene match. The CDR3 is made up of 13 amino acids. From germline, CDR1 is MDHEN and CDR2 SYDVKM. The chain's CDR3 is CASSSGQSYEQYF. For the CDR3, the DNA is TGTGCCAGCAGTTCGGGACAGTCCTACGAGCAGTACTTC.

This chain connects TRBV4-1 to TRBJ2-7; TRBD1 aligns across 8 bases. The germline CDR1 and CDR2 sequences are MGHRA and YSYEKL. V shed 2 bases, J shed 4 bases, and the junction held 7 bases outside the gene matches. CDR3 size: 15 residues. The CDR3 spells CASSQSGQGSYEQYF. DNA for the CDR3: TGCGCCAGCAGCCAATCTGGACAGGGATCTTACGAGCAGTACTTC.

The rearrangement links TRBV27 to TRBJ2-1; 13 nucleotides align to TRBD2. V was clipped by 4 bases and J by 6 bases; unmatched bases: 6. The V gene's germline CDR1 is MNHEY and CDR2 SMNVEV (reference sequence). This CDR3 is built from 16 residues. The CDR3 bases are TGTGCCAGCAGTTCACACAGGACTAGCGGGAGCAATGAGCAGTTCTTC. Its protein is CASSSHRTSGSNEQFF.

The genes are TRBV5-5 and TRBJ2-5; a weak D match, TRBD1 (5 bases). The CDR3 spans 15 residues. Looked up from germline, CDR1 is SGHKS and CDR2 is YYEKEE (reference sequence). With 4 bases removed from V and 5 bases from J, the gap between germline ends came to 18 bases. The CDR3 spells CASSLGPGYGETQYF. In DNA form, the CDR3 reads TGTGCCAGCAGCCTAGGGCCAGGGTATGGGGAGACCCAGTACTTC. Looking up the rest from reference TRBV5-5 and TRBJ2-5 gives the full variable domain: DAGVTQSPTHLIKTRGQQVTLRCSPISGHKSVSWYQQVLGQGPQFIFQYYEKEERGRGNFPDRFSARQFPNYSSELNVNALLLGDSALYLCASSLGPGYGETQYFGPGTRLLVL.

This chain connects TRBV27 to TRBJ1-2; D is unclear. V was clipped by 4 bases and J by 1 base, with 10 bases between them. Germline CDR1 is MNHEY and CDR2 is SMNVEV (reference sequence). This CDR3 spans 14 amino acids. The CDR3 sequence: CASSSSTGNYGYTF. Here the CDR3 DNA reads TGTGCCAGCAGTTCCTCGACGGGTAACTATGGCTACACCTTC.